This TCR beta chain appears in the sequencing data of a study of blood T cell repertoires in COVID-19 (dated by TCRdb to 2020 to 2022). About the investigation overall: Collaborator samples came from the United States, Italy and Spain and covered acute and convalescent phases of COVID-19. The material from the prospective study consisted of cDNA or gDNA derived from T cells, B-cell-depleted T cells, or PBMCs. The dataset comprised deeply sampled blood TCRbeta repertoires from subjects exposed to, actively infected with, or recovered from COVID-19. The repertoires were released in a freely available public database meant as a resource for research on the immune response to SARS-CoV-2. The samples were drawn from the first 160 participants of the ongoing ImmuneRACE study and from 1,254 subjects provided by 6 global collaborators. The sample metadata nearly always contained a de-identified subject ID, COVID-19 status, age in years and sex. Where available, HLA class I and class II types were taken from metadata supplied by the sample provider and were not determined by assay-based typing. Paper-wide results and their limitations: The amount of clinical and demographic metadata varied by source and participant and was provided uncurated.

TCRbeta CDR3 regions were amplified from genomic DNA using the immunoSEQ Assay, a bias-controlled multiplex PCR. As for how the authors treated the data: Within the assay, amplification of reference gene primers was used to estimate how many nucleated cells each sample contained. Sequence reads were collapsed and filtered to measure the absolute abundance of every unique TCRbeta CDR3 rearrangement. For each sample, productive Simpson clonality was calculated as the square root of Simpson's diversity index over productive rearrangements. The table was pulled from immuneACCESS by TCRdb, which kept in-frame rearrangements only. Such tables lose some clones; where checked, under half of the loss comes from unresolved V genes, and the rest has no known cause. The V and J calls and clone size were taken over from that table, and D and trimming were inferred from the DNA. The sample table lists 97,000 or so clones, about 80% of them with a count of one. 10% of the sample belongs to the ten largest clones.

Trimming costs V 0 bases and J 4 bases, and their ends lie 10 bases apart. CDR1 and CDR2, per the germline V gene (reference sequence), are GTSNPN and SVGIG. The CDR3, from cysteine to phenylalanine, totals 14 residues. The CDR3 DNA has 42 bases and is translated from base 1. On this clone: Its antigen target is currently unknown. No much larger clonotype is one base removed from it; base qualities were not supplied.

Each collaborating institution followed its own protocols to collect whole blood in K2EDTA tubes. Collaborator samples were shipped for TCRbeta analysis as frozen whole blood, isolated PBMCs, or DNA extracted from either sample type. This sequence originates from a man aged 65 to 79 with acute or convalescent COVID-19. The V and J genes are TRBV30 and TRBJ1-3, and perhaps TRBD1 as D gene, on 6 matching bases. Sequencing used peripheral blood. The CDR3 protein: CAWSVTGPGNTIYF. The DNA sequence reads TGTGCCTGGAGTGTAACAGGGCCGGGAAACACCATATATTTT. Extended through the reference TRBV30 and TRBJ1-3 proteins, this CDR3 yields the full variable domain: SQTIHQWPATLVQPVGSPLSLECTVEGTSNPNLYWYRQAAGRGLQLLFYSVGIGQISSEVPQNLSASRPQDRQFILSSKKLLLSDSGFYLCAWSVTGPGNTIYFGEGSWLTVV.